The 14 T cell receptor beta chains presented below share a single source sample, sequenced in a study of cytomegalovirus exposure and HLA in healthy donors. The PCR employed 60 Vbeta primers together with 13 Jbeta primers. The data were produced by immunoSEQ multiplex PCR, yet TCRdb's version contains in-frame clones alone and is incomplete. Of approximately 82,000 clones in the sample, 62% are singletons; the top ten hold around 5%. Input material: PBMCs. These receptors were taken from a woman aged 25-40 years in good health and CMV-seropositive.

This clone was recorded only once. The rearrangement links TRBV4-1 to TRBJ1-2; TRBD1 matches at 7 bases. The CDR3 loop spans 16 amino acids. Germline V lookup: CDR1 MGHRA, CDR2 YSYEKL. J was trimmed by 4 bases and V by 4 bases; bases with no gene match: 12. CDR3 residues: CASSPTPTGNGYGYTF. CDR3 in DNA: TGCGCCAGCAGCCCTACCCCGACAGGGAATGGCTATGGCTACACCTTC.

A single count supports this clone. The chain employs TRBV12-5 and TRBJ2-3, with unresolved D. CDR3 length equals 13 residues. CDR1 is LGHNT and CDR2 is FRNRAP in the germline V gene. Deletions cut 4 bases from V and 3 bases from J, with 8 bases between. Here the CDR3 reads CASGSRLTDTQYF. CDR3 nucleotides: TGTGCTAGTGGTTCACGCCTAACAGATACGCAGTATTTT.

This clone has only a few counts. The V call is TRBV7-9, the J call TRBJ2-2; TRBD1 matches at 7 bases. The CDR3 loop spans 16 amino acids. Germline CDR1 is SEHNR and CDR2 is FQNEAQ (reference sequence). J gave up 0 bases and V 5 bases, and 6 bases lay outside the gene matches. Here the CDR3 reads CASSARQGPNTGELFF. The CDR3, as DNA: TGTGCCAGCAGCGCCAGACAGGGACCGAACACCGGGGAGCTGTTTTTT.

This rearrangement joins TRBV6-1 to TRBJ2-7, with TRBD1 matching 7 bases. This CDR3 contains 13 residues. J gave up 6 bases and V 4 bases, and 6 bases lay outside the gene matches. Germline CDR1 and CDR2: MNHNS and SASEGT. Written as DNA, the CDR3 is TGTGCCAGCAGTGCAGGGACAGTGTCCGAGCAGTACTTC. Protein: CASSAGTVSEQYF.

The chain couples TRBV10-3 to TRBJ2-7, with 9 bases aligning to TRBD1. The CDR3 consists of 14 residues. With V trimmed by 2 bases and J by 5 bases, 4 bases remained unmatched. Germline CDR1 is ENHRY and CDR2 is SYGVKD. CDR3 DNA: TGTGCCATCAGTGAGCTCGGGACAGGGAACGAGCAGTACTTC. Amino acid sequence: CAISELGTGNEQYF.

The V and J genes are TRBV7-2 and TRBJ1-5; no clear D gene. The CDR3 is 14 amino acids. The V and J ends lost 4 bases and 4 bases respectively, with 11 bases between them. Germline loops: CDR1 SGHTA, CDR2 FQGNSA. The CDR3 reads CASSSRSGNQPQHF. The CDR3, as DNA: TGTGCCAGCAGCTCCCGTTCAGGAAATCAGCCCCAGCATTTT.

The chain links TRBV18 to TRBJ1-1; a weak D match, TRBD1 (6 bases). The CDR3 runs to 13 residues. Trimming stripped 4 bases from V and 8 bases from J, with 14 bases between. Germline-derived CDR1 and CDR2 are KGHSH and LQKENI. The CDR3 is CASSLTRQDEAFF. The CDR3 nucleotides are TGTGCCAGCTCACTAACTCGACAGGACGAAGCTTTCTTT.

This rearrangement joins TRBV5-1 to TRBJ1-2, with TRBD1 identical over 8 bases. This CDR3 comprises 13 residues. Trimming took 4 bases from V and 6 from J; bases not matched to a gene: 5. Germline assignment: CDR1 SGHRS and CDR2 YFSETQ. CDR3 loop: CASSVQGGDGYTF. The CDR3 DNA reads as TGCGCCAGCAGCGTACAGGGGGGAGATGGCTACACCTTC.

The chain recombines TRBV5-4 with TRBJ1-1; D ambiguous. Germline CDR1 SGHNT, CDR2 YYREEE (reference sequence). The CDR3 contains 14 residues. V was pared by 4 bases and J by 2 bases, with 12 bases between. CDR3 sequence (DNA): TGTGCCAGCAGCCCCCCCGGGGTAAACACTGAAGCTTTCTTT. This translates into CASSPPGVNTEAFF.

The chain combines TRBV14 with TRBJ1-5; the D gene is possibly TRBD1 (5 bases). This CDR3 has 14 amino acids. Trimming removed 3 bases from V and 7 bases from J, with 13 bases in between. The germline V gene has CDR1 SGHDN and CDR2 FVKESK. The CDR3: CASSQGRGTQPQHF. As DNA, the CDR3 is TGTGCCAGCAGCCAGGGGAGGGGAACCCAGCCCCAGCATTTT.

This CDR3 reads CASKHTPGTEAFF. The CDR3 coding sequence is TGTGCCAGCAAACACACTCCGGGGACTGAAGCTTTCTTT. The chain recombines TRBV6-5 with TRBJ1-1, with D uncertain. This CDR3 contains 13 residues. Looked up from germline, CDR1 is MNHEY and CDR2 is SVGAGI. Trimming removed 7 bases from V and 5 bases from J, with 14 bases in between.

The chain employs TRBV5-4 and TRBJ2-3, with D possibly matching TRBD1 (5 bases). From germline, CDR1 is SGHNT and CDR2 YYREEE (reference sequence). V was clipped by 2 bases and J by 2 bases, with 9 bases between them. The CDR3 covers 14 residues. The CDR3 nucleotides are TGTGCCAGCAGCTTCAGACAGTTCACAGATACGCAGTATTTT. Its translation: CASSFRQFTDTQYF.

J is TRBJ1-2 and V is TRBV6-6; tentative D call: TRBD1 (5 bases). Germline V gene sequence: CDR1 MNHNY, CDR2 SVGAGI (reference sequence). V was trimmed by 5 bases and J by 5 bases, leaving 12 bases between them. CDR3 size: 13 residues. This CDR3 is CASSETGGYGYTF. The CDR3 coding sequence is TGTGCCAGCAGTGAGACCGGGGGGTATGGCTACACCTTC.

This chain links TRBV27 with TRBJ2-1, with D hard to call. The germline gives CDR1 MNHEY, CDR2 SMNVEV (reference sequence). The CDR3 totals 13 residues. The ends were cut back, 5 bases at V and 4 bases at J, with 9 bases in the middle. The CDR3 spells CASSPLSYNEQFF. The CDR3 DNA sequence: TGTGCCAGCAGTCCCCTCAGTTACAATGAGCAGTTCTTC.